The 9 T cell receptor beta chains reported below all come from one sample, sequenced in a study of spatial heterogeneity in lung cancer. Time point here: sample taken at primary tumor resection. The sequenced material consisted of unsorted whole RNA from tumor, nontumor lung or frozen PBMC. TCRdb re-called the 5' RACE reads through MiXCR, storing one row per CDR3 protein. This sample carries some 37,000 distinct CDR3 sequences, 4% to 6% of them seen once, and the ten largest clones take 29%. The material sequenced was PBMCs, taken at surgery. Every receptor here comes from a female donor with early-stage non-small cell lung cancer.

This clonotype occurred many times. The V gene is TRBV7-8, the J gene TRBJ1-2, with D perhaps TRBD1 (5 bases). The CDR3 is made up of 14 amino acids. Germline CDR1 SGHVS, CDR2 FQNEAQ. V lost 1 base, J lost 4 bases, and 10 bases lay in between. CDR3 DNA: TGTGCCAGCAGCTTAGTGGCGGGGGGCTATGGCTACACCTTC. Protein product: CASSLVAGGYGYTF. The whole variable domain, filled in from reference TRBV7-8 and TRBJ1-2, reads GAGVSQSPRYKVAKRGQDVALRCDPISGHVSLFWYQQALGQGPEFLTYFQNEAQLDKSGLPSDRFFAERPEGSVSTLKIQRTQQEDSAVYLCASSLVAGGYGYTFGSGTRLTVV.

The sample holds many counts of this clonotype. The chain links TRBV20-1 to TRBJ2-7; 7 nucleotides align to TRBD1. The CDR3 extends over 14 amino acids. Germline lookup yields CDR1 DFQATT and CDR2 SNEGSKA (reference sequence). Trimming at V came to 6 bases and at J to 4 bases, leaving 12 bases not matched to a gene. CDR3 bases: TGCAGTGCGCAACCGGGACAGCCTCAATACGAGCAGTACTTC. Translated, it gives CSAQPGQPQYEQYF.

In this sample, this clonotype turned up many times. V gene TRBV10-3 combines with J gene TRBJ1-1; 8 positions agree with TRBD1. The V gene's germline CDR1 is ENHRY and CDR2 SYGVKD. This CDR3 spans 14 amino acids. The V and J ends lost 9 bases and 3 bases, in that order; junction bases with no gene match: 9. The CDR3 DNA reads TGTGCCATGCGACCAGGGGGCAAGGACACTGAAGCTTTCTTT. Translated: CAMRPGGKDTEAFF.

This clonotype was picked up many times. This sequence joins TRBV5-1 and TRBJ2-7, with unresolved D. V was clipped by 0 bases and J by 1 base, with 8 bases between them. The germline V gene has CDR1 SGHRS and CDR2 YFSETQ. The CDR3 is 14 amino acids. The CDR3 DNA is TGCGCCAGCAGCTTGGCGCCGGATTCCTACGAGCAGTACTTC. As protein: CASSLAPDSYEQYF.

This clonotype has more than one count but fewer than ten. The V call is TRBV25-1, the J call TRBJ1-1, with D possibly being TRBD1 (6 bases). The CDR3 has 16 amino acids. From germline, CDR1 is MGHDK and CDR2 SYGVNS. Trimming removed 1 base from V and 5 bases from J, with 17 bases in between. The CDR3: CASSESPQGLNTEAFF. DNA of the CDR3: TGTGCCAGCAGTGAATCCCCACAGGGTCTTAATACTGAAGCTTTCTTT.

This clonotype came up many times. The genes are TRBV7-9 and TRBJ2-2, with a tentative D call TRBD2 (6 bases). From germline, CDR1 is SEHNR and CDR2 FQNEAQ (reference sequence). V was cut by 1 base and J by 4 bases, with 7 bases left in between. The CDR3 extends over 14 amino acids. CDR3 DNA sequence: TGTGCCAGCAGCTTAGAGGGAGGCACCGGGGAGCTGTTTTTT. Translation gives CASSLEGGTGELFF.

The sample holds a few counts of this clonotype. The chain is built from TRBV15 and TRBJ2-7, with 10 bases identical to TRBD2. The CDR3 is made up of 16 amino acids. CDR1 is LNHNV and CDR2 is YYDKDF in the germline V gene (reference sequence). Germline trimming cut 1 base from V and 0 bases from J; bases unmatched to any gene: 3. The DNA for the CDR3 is TGTGCCACCAGCAGAGGAGCGGGAGGGCCCTCCTACGAGCAGTACTTC. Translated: CATSRGAGGPSYEQYF.

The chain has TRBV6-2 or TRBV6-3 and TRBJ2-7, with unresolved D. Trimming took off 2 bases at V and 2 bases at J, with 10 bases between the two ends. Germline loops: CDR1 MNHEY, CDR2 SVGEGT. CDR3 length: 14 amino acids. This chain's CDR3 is CASSYTSPAYEQYF. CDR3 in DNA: TGTGCCAGCAGTTACACCTCACCGGCCTACGAGCAGTACTTC.

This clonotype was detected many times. The DNA of the CDR3 is TGTGCCAGCAGCGTATTGGGGACCCTAGACTACAATGAGCAGTTCTTC. Encoded protein: CASSVLGTLDYNEQFF. The rearrangement uses TRBV9 and TRBJ2-1; TRBD1 or TRBD2 may be the D gene (5 bases each). V lost 1 base and J 3 bases, leaving 14 bases between the germline ends. The CDR3 loop spans 16 amino acids. From germline, CDR1 is SGDLS and CDR2 YYNGEE.